Listed below are T cell receptor beta chains from one sample, sequenced in a study of T cells in Graves' hyperthyroidism and ophthalmopathy. TCRdb reprocessed the multiplex PCR reads with MiXCR, giving one entry per CDR3 protein. The data contain around 400,000 distinct CDR3 sequences, 15% to 18% of them singletons. The sequenced material came from blood. All receptors derive from a woman younger than 35 with Graves' hyperthyroidism that later progressed to Graves' ophthalmopathy. CDR3s include the opening cysteine and the closing phenylalanine or tryptophan. The D gene is left open where the match is weak. Clone sizes are given selectively: once, few, many, or a class where the clone is expanded.

j_gene: TRBJ2-1
d_gene: -
v_gene: TRBV20-1
abundance: -
CDR3nt: TGCAGTGCTCAACCACTAGTAGTTTCCTACAATGAGCAGTTCTTC
CDR3aa: CSAQPLVVSYNEQFF

j_gene: TRBJ2-7
d_gene: TRBD1
v_gene: TRBV19
abundance: few
CDR3nt: TGTGCCAGTAGTATAGTCCAAGGGGGCGTTTCGGAGCAGTACTTC
CDR3aa: CASSIVQGGVSEQYF

j_gene: TRBJ2-7
d_gene: -
v_gene: TRBV29-1
abundance: -
CDR3nt: TGCAGCGTTGAAGGGGGTGACAGTCCCTACGAGCAGTACTTC
CDR3aa: CSVEGGDSPYEQYF

j_gene: TRBJ1-5
d_gene: -
v_gene: TRBV30
abundance: few
CDR3nt: TGTGCCTGGACTAGGGGCTTGGGACAGCCCCAGCATTTT
CDR3aa: CAWTRGLGQPQHF

j_gene: TRBJ2-7
d_gene: -
v_gene: TRBV20-1
abundance: -
CDR3nt: TGCAGTGCCCCATGGGACGCTGGACCCTACGAGCAGTACTTC
CDR3aa: CSAPWDAGPYEQYF

j_gene: TRBJ1-1
d_gene: -
v_gene: TRBV19
abundance: few
CDR3nt: TGTGCCAGTAGTATGAGGGACATGAACACTGAAGCTTTCTTT
CDR3aa: CASSMRDMNTEAFF

j_gene: TRBJ2-1
d_gene: -
v_gene: TRBV7-3
abundance: many
CDR3nt: TGTGCCAGCAGCCCCGAGGGGGTAGGACTACCCTACAATGAGCAGTTCTTC
CDR3aa: CASSPEGVGLPYNEQFF

j_gene: TRBJ2-1
d_gene: -
v_gene: TRBV7-2
abundance: many
CDR3nt: TGTGCCAGCCGGAGGGGGTCTTTCAATGAGCAGTTCTTC
CDR3aa: CASRRGSFNEQFF

j_gene: TRBJ2-7
d_gene: -
v_gene: TRBV9
abundance: -
CDR3nt: TGTGCCAGCAGCGGAGGTCTCCGTGTGGAGGAGCAGTACTTC
CDR3aa: CASSGGLRVEEQYF

j_gene: TRBJ2-1
d_gene: TRBD2
v_gene: TRBV20-1
abundance: many
CDR3nt: TGCAGTGCTAGACAGGCTAGCGGGAGGGCCTTCGATGAGCAGTTCTTC
CDR3aa: CSARQASGRAFDEQFF

j_gene: TRBJ2-3
d_gene: -
v_gene: TRBV24-1
abundance: -
CDR3nt: TGTGCCACCAGTGACGAAGGTGATACGCAGTATTTT
CDR3aa: CATSDEGDTQYF

j_gene: TRBJ1-4
d_gene: -
v_gene: TRBV12-3/TRBV12-4
abundance: many
CDR3nt: TGTGCCAGCAGCCTAGTCTGGGGACCTAATGAAAAACTGTTTTTT
CDR3aa: CASSLVWGPNEKLFF

j_gene: TRBJ2-1
d_gene: TRBD2
v_gene: TRBV27
abundance: many
CDR3nt: TGTGCCAGCAGTCAGCGGGAGGGGGATGAGCAGTTCTTC
CDR3aa: CASSQREGDEQFF

j_gene: TRBJ2-2
d_gene: TRBD2
v_gene: TRBV20-1
abundance: many
CDR3nt: TGCAGTGCTCAGTCACTAGCGGAGAACACCGGGGAGCTGTTTTTT
CDR3aa: CSAQSLAENTGELFF

j_gene: TRBJ2-2
d_gene: -
v_gene: TRBV19
abundance: -
CDR3nt: TGTGCCAGTAGTACCACTCCCGGGGCTACCGGGGAGCTGTTTTTT
CDR3aa: CASSTTPGATGELFF

j_gene: TRBJ2-1
d_gene: TRBD2
v_gene: TRBV2
abundance: many
CDR3nt: TGTGCCAGCAGCGTCAGCTTACTAGCGGAGAGGGGCAATGAGCAGTTCTTC
CDR3aa: CASSVSLLAERGNEQFF

j_gene: TRBJ2-3
d_gene: TRBD2
v_gene: TRBV4-3
abundance: few
CDR3nt: TGCGCCAGCAGCCCCCGGAGGAAGCGGGAGTTCACAGATACGCAGTATTTT
CDR3aa: CASSPRRKREFTDTQYF

j_gene: TRBJ1-3
d_gene: -
v_gene: TRBV28
abundance: many
CDR3nt: TGTGCCAGTCCTCCAAGCACTATGGGAGCCGGTGGAAACACCATATATTTT
CDR3aa: CASPPSTMGAGGNTIYF

j_gene: TRBJ2-7
d_gene: TRBD2
v_gene: TRBV25-1
abundance: few
CDR3nt: TGTGCCACCTCCCCAGGACTAGAAGTCTACGAGCAGTACTTC
CDR3aa: CATSPGLEVYEQYF

j_gene: TRBJ2-7
d_gene: TRBD2
v_gene: TRBV7-6
abundance: many
CDR3nt: TGTGCCAGCAGCCAGCTAGCGGGAGATCTTTACGAGCAGTACTTC
CDR3aa: CASSQLAGDLYEQYF

j_gene: TRBJ2-1
d_gene: -
v_gene: TRBV7-9
abundance: many
CDR3nt: TGTGCCAGCAGCTTAGGGGCTCGAACGGTTCGGGACAATGAGCAGTTCTTC
CDR3aa: CASSLGARTVRDNEQFF

j_gene: TRBJ1-6
d_gene: -
v_gene: TRBV20-1
abundance: few
CDR3nt: TGCAGTGCTATTGGTAATTCACCCCTCCACTTT
CDR3aa: CSAIGNSPLHF

j_gene: TRBJ1-1
d_gene: TRBD1
v_gene: TRBV12-3/TRBV12-4
abundance: many
CDR3nt: TGTGCCAGCAGCCTTGGGACAGGCGGTGAAGCTTTCTTT
CDR3aa: CASSLGTGGEAFF

j_gene: TRBJ2-1
d_gene: -
v_gene: TRBV20-1
abundance: many
CDR3nt: TGCAGTGCTAGAGATACCCTAGACGTCCCCAATGAGCAGTTCTTC
CDR3aa: CSARDTLDVPNEQFF

j_gene: TRBJ2-7
d_gene: TRBD2
v_gene: TRBV10-3
abundance: many
CDR3nt: TGTGCCATCAGTGAAGGGACTAGTCTACGCGAGCAGTACTTC
CDR3aa: CAISEGTSLREQYF